Many counts were recorded for the clone carrying this TCR beta chain. Germline V CDR1 and CDR2: MNHEY, SVGAGI. With 5 bases removed from V and 0 bases from J, the gap between germline ends came to 11 bases. This CDR3 has 15 amino acids. TCRdb re-called the 5' RACE reads through MiXCR, storing one row per CDR3 protein. The sample carries about 46,000 distinct CDR3 sequences, under 2% recorded once. The source of the sample is a study of neurological immune-mediated disorders. The clonotype comes from a woman in her 40s with multiple sclerosis. The sequenced material came from PBMCs. The chain couples TRBV6-5 to TRBJ2-1, with no clear D. In DNA, the CDR3 is TGTGCCAGCAGTAAAGGGCCCTACTCCTACAATGAGCAGTTCTTC. Encoded protein: CASSKGPYSYNEQFF.